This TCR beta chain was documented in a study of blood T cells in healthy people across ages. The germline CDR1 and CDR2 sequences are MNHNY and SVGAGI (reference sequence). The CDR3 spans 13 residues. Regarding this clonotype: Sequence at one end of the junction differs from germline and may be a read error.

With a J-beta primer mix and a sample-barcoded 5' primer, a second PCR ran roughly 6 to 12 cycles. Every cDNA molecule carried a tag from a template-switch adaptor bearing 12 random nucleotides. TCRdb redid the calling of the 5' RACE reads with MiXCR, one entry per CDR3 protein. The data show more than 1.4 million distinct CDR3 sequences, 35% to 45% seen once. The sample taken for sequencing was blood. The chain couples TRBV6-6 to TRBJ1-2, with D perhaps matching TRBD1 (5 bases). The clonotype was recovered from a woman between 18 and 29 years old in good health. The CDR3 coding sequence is TGTGTCAGCAGCCGAGGGGAAGCCTATGGCTACACCTTC. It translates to CVSSRGEAYGYTF.